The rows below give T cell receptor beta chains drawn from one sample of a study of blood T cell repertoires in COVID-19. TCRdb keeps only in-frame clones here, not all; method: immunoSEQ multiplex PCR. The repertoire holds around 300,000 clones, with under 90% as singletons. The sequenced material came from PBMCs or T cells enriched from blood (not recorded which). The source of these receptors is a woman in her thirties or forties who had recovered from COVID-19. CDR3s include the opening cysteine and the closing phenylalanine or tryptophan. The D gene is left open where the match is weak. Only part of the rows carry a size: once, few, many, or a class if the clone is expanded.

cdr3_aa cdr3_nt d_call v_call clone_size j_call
CASSLASMRAEQPQHF TGTGCCAGCAGCTTAGCAAGCATGAGGGCGGAGCAGCCCCAGCATTTT . TRBV7-9 . TRBJ1-5
CASCKSSAGDTEAFF TGTGCCAGTTGCAAATCCTCGGCAGGGGACACTGAAGCTTTCTTT . TRBV19 . TRBJ1-1
CASSLRTGDSYEQYF TGCGCCAGCAGCTTGCGGACAGGGGATTCCTACGAGCAGTACTTC TRBD1 TRBV5-1 . TRBJ2-7
CATGRGNQPQHF TGTGCGACCGGGAGGGGTAATCAGCCCCAGCATTTT . TRBV25-1 . TRBJ1-5
CASSSIRGSTEAFF TGTGCCAGCAGCTCGATTCGGGGATCCACTGAAGCTTTCTTT . TRBV5-6 . TRBJ1-1
CASSSEYEQYF TGCGCCAGCAGCTCCGAGTACGAGCAGTACTTC . TRBV5-1 . TRBJ2-7
CASSELSGARTDTQYF TGTGCCAGCAGTGAACTAAGCGGGGCCCGCACAGATACGCAGTATTTT TRBD2 TRBV2 few TRBJ2-3
CASSAGTSRKKLFF TGCGCCAGCAGCGCCGGGACATCCAGGAAAAAACTGTTTTTT . TRBV10-1 . TRBJ1-4
CASSIRRGAGEAFF TGTGCCAGTAGTATAAGGAGGGGCGCGGGCGAGGCTTTCTTT . TRBV19 few TRBJ1-1
CASSLPRSPSEQYF TGTGCCAGCAGCTTGCCCAGGTCTCCCTCCGAGCAGTACTTC . TRBV5-5 . TRBJ2-7
CASSHEGQSLRAFF TGTGCCAGCAGCCACGAAGGACAGTCCCTGCGGGCTTTCTTT . TRBV3-1/TRBV3-2 . TRBJ1-1
CASRSTGVAEAFF TGTGCCAGCAGATCGACAGGGGTGGCTGAAGCTTTCTTT TRBD1 TRBV2 . TRBJ1-1
CASSSTGSTDTQYF TGTGCCAGCAGCTCGACGGGGAGCACAGATACGCAGTATTTT . TRBV5-4 . TRBJ2-3
CASGRPTEAFF TGTGCCAGCGGCAGGCCCACTGAAGCTTTCTTT . TRBV6-5 . TRBJ1-1
CASSEEAGPRGRGYTF TGTGCCAGCAGTGAAGAGGCAGGGCCGCGTGGTCGTGGCTACACCTTC . TRBV6-1 once TRBJ1-2
CATSDPGTGANEQFF TGTGCCACCAGTGACCCTGGGACAGGGGCGAATGAGCAGTTCTTC TRBD1 TRBV24-1 . TRBJ2-1
CASSSQEARADTQYF TGTGCCAGCAGCTCGCAAGAGGCGCGGGCCGATACGCAGTATTTT . TRBV7-3 . TRBJ2-3
CASSHSGMPGLAGGTDSTDTQYF TGTGCCAGCAGTCATTCAGGGATGCCGGGACTAGCGGGAGGAACTGACAGCACAGATACGCAGTATTTT TRBD2 TRBV2 . TRBJ2-3
CASSHAQGSGEQFF TGTGCCAGCAGCCATGCTCAGGGTTCGGGTGAGCAGTTCTTC . TRBV3-1/TRBV3-2 . TRBJ2-1
CASSTQTGIYEQYF TGTGCCAGTAGTACCCAGACAGGGATCTACGAGCAGTACTTC TRBD1 TRBV19 many TRBJ2-7
CASSFRGRTGELFF TGTGCCAGCAGCTTCAGGGGAAGAACCGGGGAGCTGTTTTTT . TRBV11-2 . TRBJ2-2
CASSPRQGEVFF TGTGCCAGCTCACCGAGGCAGGGGGAAGTTTTCTTT TRBD1 TRBV18 . TRBJ1-1
CASRRAGEFYSPLHF TGTGCCAGCAGGCGGGCAGGGGAATTTTACTCACCCCTCCACTTT . TRBV6-5 . TRBJ1-6
CASSPLGSSYNEQFF TGTGCCAGCTCACCGTTGGGGAGCTCCTACAATGAGCAGTTCTTC . TRBV18 . TRBJ2-1
CASRTGRNMNTEAFF TGTGCCAGCAGGACAGGACGGAACATGAACACTGAAGCTTTCTTT . TRBV2 . TRBJ1-1
CASSLRGNAPSYEQYF TGCGCCAGCAGCTTGAGGGGGAATGCCCCTTCGTACGAGCAGTACTTC . TRBV5-1 . TRBJ2-7
CASSLGGNEKLFF TGTGCCAGCAGCTTGGGAGGCAATGAAAAACTGTTTTTT . TRBV5-4 . TRBJ1-4
CASSTLDRGETGELFF TGTGCCAGTAGTACCCTGGACAGGGGCGAGACCGGGGAGCTGTTTTTT TRBD1 TRBV19 . TRBJ2-2
CASSVETSGRATIQYF TGTGCCAGCAGCGTAGAGACTAGCGGGAGGGCCACCATTCAGTACTTC TRBD2 TRBV9 . TRBJ2-4
CASSIQGLGYTF TGTGCCAGCAGTATTCAGGGATTAGGCTACACCTTC . TRBV25-1 . TRBJ1-2
CASSPGLAEDNEQFF TGTGCCAGCTCACCAGGACTAGCGGAGGACAATGAGCAGTTCTTC TRBD2 TRBV18 . TRBJ2-1